This paragraph reports one TCR beta chain. Its antigen is as yet unknown. Trimming removed 5 bases at V and 1 base at J, with 14 bases between. Germline V gene lookup returns CDR1 SGHTA and CDR2 FQGNSA. This CDR3 is built from 15 residues. CD4+ and CD8+ T cells were sorted from PBMCs stained for CD3, CD4 and CD8. cDNA prepared by RNA extraction and subsequent reverse transcription served as the template for sequencing. Here immunoSEQ multiplex PCR was the method, and the copy in TCRdb shows in-frame clones only, minus some. The sample shows around 50,000 clones, about 96% of them seen only once. This record comes from a study of CD8+ T cells in alopecia areata. Study in general: Twice a day, 5 to 10 mg of oral tofacitinib was administered to treated patients.

General study findings and limits: Possibly because of HLA-related factors, TCR sharing was less clear across patients than in mice. Scalp samples also yield sequences of resident alphabeta T cells from normal skin.

Material: CD8+ T cells sorted from blood, obtained at week 0. This clonotype was sampled from a human donor with alopecia areata. This chain uses TRBV7-2 with TRBJ2-5, with D unclear. The CDR3 nucleotides read TGTGCCAGCAGCCCCCGGGCCATTCGCCAAGAGACCCAGTACTTC. Encoded protein: CASSPRAIRQETQYF.